This T cell receptor beta chain was retrieved from a study of blood T cell repertoires in COVID-19. In the study overall: Sample material is recorded as cDNA or gDNA derived from T cells, B-cell-depleted T cells, or PBMCs.

The length of the CDR3 is 16 residues. Germline CDR1 and CDR2: MDHEN and SYDVKM. Trimming pared 7 bases from V and 4 bases from J, leaving 23 bases between. This table comes from immunoSEQ multiplex PCR, and its TCRdb copy is limited to in-frame clones, with some not included. The sample records 200,000 or so clones, approximately 86% being singletons. This chain joins TRBV28 and TRBJ2-7; a possible D gene is TRBD2 (6 bases). Sequenced: PBMCs or T cells enriched from blood (not recorded which). The TCR comes from a woman in her forties with acute COVID-19. CDR3 sequence: CASKEAGPSWAYEQYF. The CDR3 region has the DNA TGTGCCAGCAAGGAGGCGGGACCAAGCTGGGCGTACGAGCAGTACTTC.